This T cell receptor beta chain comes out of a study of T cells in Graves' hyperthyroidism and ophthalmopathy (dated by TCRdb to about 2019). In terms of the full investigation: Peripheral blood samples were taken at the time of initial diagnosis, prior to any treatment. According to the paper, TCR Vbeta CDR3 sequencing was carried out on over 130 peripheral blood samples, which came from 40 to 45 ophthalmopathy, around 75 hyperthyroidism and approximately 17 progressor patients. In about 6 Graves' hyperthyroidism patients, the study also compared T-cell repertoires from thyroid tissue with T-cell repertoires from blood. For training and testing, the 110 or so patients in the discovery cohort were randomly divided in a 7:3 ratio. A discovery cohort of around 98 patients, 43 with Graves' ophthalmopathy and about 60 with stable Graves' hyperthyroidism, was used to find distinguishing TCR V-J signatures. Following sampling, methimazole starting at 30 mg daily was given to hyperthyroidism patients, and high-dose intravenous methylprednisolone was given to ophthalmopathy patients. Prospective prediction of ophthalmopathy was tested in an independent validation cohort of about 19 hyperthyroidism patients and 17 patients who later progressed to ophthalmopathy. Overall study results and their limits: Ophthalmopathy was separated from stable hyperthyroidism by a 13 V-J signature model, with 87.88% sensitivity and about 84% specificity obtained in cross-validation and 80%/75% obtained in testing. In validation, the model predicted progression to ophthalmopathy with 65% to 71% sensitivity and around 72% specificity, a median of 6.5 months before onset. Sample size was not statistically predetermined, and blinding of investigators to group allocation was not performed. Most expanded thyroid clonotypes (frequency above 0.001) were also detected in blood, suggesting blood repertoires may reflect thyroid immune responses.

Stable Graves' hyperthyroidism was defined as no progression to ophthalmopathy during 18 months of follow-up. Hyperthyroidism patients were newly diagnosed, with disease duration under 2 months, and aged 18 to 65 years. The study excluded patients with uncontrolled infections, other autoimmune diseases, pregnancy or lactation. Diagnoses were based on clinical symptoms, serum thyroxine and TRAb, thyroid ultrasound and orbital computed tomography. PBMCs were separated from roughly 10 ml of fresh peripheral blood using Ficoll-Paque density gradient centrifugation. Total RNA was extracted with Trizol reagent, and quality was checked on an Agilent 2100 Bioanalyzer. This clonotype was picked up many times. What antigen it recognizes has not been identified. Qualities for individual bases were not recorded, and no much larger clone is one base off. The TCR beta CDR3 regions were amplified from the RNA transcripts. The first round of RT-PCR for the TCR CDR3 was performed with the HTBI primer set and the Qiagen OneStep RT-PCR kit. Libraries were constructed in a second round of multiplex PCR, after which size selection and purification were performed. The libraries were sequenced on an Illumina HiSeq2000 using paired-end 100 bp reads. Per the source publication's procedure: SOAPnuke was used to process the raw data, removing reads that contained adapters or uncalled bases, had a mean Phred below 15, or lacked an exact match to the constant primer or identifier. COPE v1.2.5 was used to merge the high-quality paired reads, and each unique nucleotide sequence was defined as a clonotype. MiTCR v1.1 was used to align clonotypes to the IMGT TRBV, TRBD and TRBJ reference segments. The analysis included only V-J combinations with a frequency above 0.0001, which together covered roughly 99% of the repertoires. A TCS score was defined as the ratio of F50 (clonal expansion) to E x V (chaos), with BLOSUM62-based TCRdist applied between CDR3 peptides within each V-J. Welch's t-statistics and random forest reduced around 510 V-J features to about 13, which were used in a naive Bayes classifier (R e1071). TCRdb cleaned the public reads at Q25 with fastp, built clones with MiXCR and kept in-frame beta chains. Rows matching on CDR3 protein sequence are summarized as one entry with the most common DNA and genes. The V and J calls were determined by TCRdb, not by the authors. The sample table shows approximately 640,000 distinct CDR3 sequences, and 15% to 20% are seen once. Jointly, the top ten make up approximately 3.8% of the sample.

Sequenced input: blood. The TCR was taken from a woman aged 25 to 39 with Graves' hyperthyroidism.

The CDR3 protein: CASSLVGKGNTIYF. The nucleotide sequence is given as TGTGCCAGCAGTTTAGTGGGTAAAGGAAACACCATATATTTT. This chain is built from TRBV12-3 or TRBV12-4 and TRBJ1-3; a confident D gene designation cannot be given. The germline ends are 8 bases apart after V is trimmed by 1 base and J by 4 bases. From the cysteine through the phenylalanine, the CDR3 covers 14 amino acids. Only the CDR3 part of the read is kept: 42 bases, read in frame from the first base.